The source of this T cell receptor beta chain is a study of blood T cell repertoires in COVID-19. The CDR3 loop spans 13 amino acids. Germline lookup yields CDR1 ENHRY and CDR2 SYGVKD. The V and J ends lost 4 bases and 7 bases, in that order; junction bases with no gene match: 3. The study recruited people aged 18 to 89 years across around 24 US areas. Assay used: immunoSEQ multiplex PCR; TCRdb lists only in-frame clones, some missing. This table holds roughly 200,000 clones, 75% to 90% found once. This sequence was found in a woman aged 25 to 39 who had been exposed to COVID-19. V and J are TRBV10-3 and TRBJ2-1, with 8 bases identical to TRBD2. Sequenced sample: PBMCs or T cells enriched from blood (not recorded which). The CDR3 nucleotides read TGTGCCATCAGTGCGACGGGGGGGAATGAGCAGTTCTTC. It encodes CAISATGGNEQFF.